This TCR beta chain was identified during a study of blood T cell repertoires in COVID-19. Study as a whole: There were acute and convalescent COVID-19 samples, and they came from the United States, Italy and Spain.

This clone has just one count. V lost 5 bases to trimming and J lost 0 bases, with 11 bases between them. The CDR3 is 15 amino acids. Germline V gene data show CDR1 as SGHTA and CDR2 as FQGNSA. In the authors' methods: Researchers report that nucleated cell counts were estimated from reference gene primer amplification. TCRdb keeps only in-frame clones here, not all; method: immunoSEQ multiplex PCR. For V, J and clone size, that table is used; D and trimming come from the DNA. The sample holds tens of thousands of clones, 85% to 90% seen once. The chain links TRBV7-2 to TRBJ1-3; D remains ambiguous. The clonotype was recovered from a woman of 80 years or more with acute or convalescent COVID-19. What was sequenced was peripheral blood. CDR3 DNA sequence: TGTGCCAGCAGCGTTGGACTGACCTCTGGAAACACCATATATTTT. It codes for CASSVGLTSGNTIYF. The variable domain in full, completed from reference TRBV7-2 and TRBJ1-3, reads GAGVSQSPSNKVTEKGKDVELRCDPISGHTALYWYRQSLGQGLEFLIYFQGNSAPDKSGLPSDRFSAERTGGSVSTLTIQRTQQEDSAVYLCASSVGLTSGNTIYFGEGSWLTVV.